This T cell receptor beta chain appears in the sequencing data of a study of post-analysis software for immune sequencing data. Researchers reported that TCR beta cDNA libraries carried unique molecular identifiers. TCRdb reprocessed the PCR reads via MiXCR and lists one record per CDR3 protein. The table has about 460,000 distinct CDR3 sequences, around 40% seen once. The V gene's germline CDR1 is MNHEY and CDR2 SVGAGI. This CDR3 spans 19 amino acids. Concerning this clonotype itself: Its antigen is currently unknown. One end of the junction fails to match germline, which may point to a read error.

Study-level points and caveats: Strong co-clustering by F measure linked samples that shared a preparation batch. Relative to controls, patients with multiple sclerosis showed significantly lower normalized Chao1 diversity. Patients had higher frequencies than controls of roughly 5 TRBV segments, including TRBV5-6, TRBV5-1 and TRBV20-1.

The source of this sequence is a girl aged 5-17 years with multiple sclerosis. The chain joins TRBV6-5 to TRBJ2-7; 8 nucleotides match TRBD1. Material for sequencing was blood. The CDR3 is CASNYPSADRDPARYEQYF. CDR3 in DNA: TGTGCCAGCAATTACCCTAGCGCGGACAGGGATCCCGCACGCTACGAGCAGTACTTC.